These 6 T cell receptor beta chains came from one sample sequenced in a study of T cell repertoires in cytomegalovirus infection. These receptors have no identified antigens. TCRdb re-called the reads through MiXCR, storing one row per CDR3 protein. The table records 900,000 to 950,000 distinct CDR3 sequences, approximately 30% of them present only once. The material sequenced was cultured CD8+ T cells from PBMCs, taken from culture after CMV antigen stimulation. These receptors all come from a human donor in good health (CMV status not recorded). Some clones in this sample may be carry-over from other donors' samples.

The chain recombines TRBV7-6 with TRBJ2-5, with a tentative D call TRBD2 (6 bases). Trimming stripped 5 bases from V and 0 bases from J, with 16 bases between. Germline-derived CDR1 and CDR2 are SGHVS and FNYEAQ. CDR3 length equals 16 residues. CDR3 in amino acids: CASSQRAGGYQETQYF. DNA for the CDR3: TGTGCCAGCAGCCAGCGGGCAGGAGGCTACCAAGAGACCCAGTACTTC. Full variable domain (rest looked up from reference TRBV7-6 and TRBJ2-5): GAGVSQSPRYKVTKRGQDVALRCDPISGHVSLYWYRQALGQGPEFLTYFNYEAQQDKSGLPNDRFSAERPEGSISTLTIQRTEQRDSAMYRCASSQRAGGYQETQYFGPGTRLLVL.

This chain joins TRBV2 and TRBJ1-4; possibly TRBD1 for D (5 bases). This CDR3 spans 15 amino acids. Germline values: CDR1 SNHLY, CDR2 FYNNEI. Trimming left V 0 bases short and J 6 bases short, with 11 bases between. CDR3 protein: CASSEASGVDEKLFF. In DNA form, the CDR3 reads TGTGCCAGCAGTGAAGCGTCGGGGGTAGATGAAAAACTGTTTTTT.

This clonotype was seen only once. The J gene is TRBJ2-7, the V gene TRBV19; the D is unclear. The V gene's germline CDR1 is LNHDA and CDR2 SQIVND (reference sequence). V was cut by 7 bases and J by 3 bases, with 13 bases left in between. The CDR3 extends over 13 amino acids. The CDR3 coding sequence is TGTGCCAGTAAAGGGTCTATAAACTACGAGCAGTACTTC. This encodes CASKGSINYEQYF.

The chain is built from TRBV7-9 and TRBJ2-1; no definite D call. Trimming took 5 bases from V and 7 from J, leaving 9 bases between them. Germline V gene sequence: CDR1 SEHNR, CDR2 FQNEAQ (reference sequence). This CDR3 has 12 amino acids. Here the CDR3 DNA reads TGTGCCAGCAGCCAAGCCCATAATGAGCAGTTCTTC. Its translation is CASSQAHNEQFF.

CDR3 nucleotide sequence: TGTGCCAGCAGTTTATACGACGAACACACCGGGGAGCTGTTTTTT. Encoded protein: CASSLYDEHTGELFF. This chain uses TRBV27 with TRBJ2-2; D is unclear. The CDR3 is 15 residues long. Looked up from germline, CDR1 is MNHEY and CDR2 is SMNVEV (reference sequence). Trimming shortened V by 1 base and J by 3 bases, and 9 bases separated the two germline ends.

This clonotype appeared a few times. The chain combines TRBV6-5 with TRBJ1-1, with D hard to call. The CDR3 is 13 residues long. Trimming took off 2 bases at V and 4 bases at J, with 8 bases between the two ends. The germline CDR1 and CDR2 sequences are MNHEY and SVGAGI. CDR3: CASSYLSSTEAFF. The CDR3 region has the DNA TGTGCCAGCAGTTACCTGTCGAGCACTGAAGCTTTCTTT.